This TCR beta chain was captured in a study of blood T cells in healthy people across ages. Per the germline V gene, CDR1 is DFQATT and CDR2 is SNEGSKA (reference sequence). V lost 0 bases to trimming and J lost 7 bases; unmatched junction nucleotides: 2. The CDR3 loop spans 13 amino acids. A second about 6 to 12 cycle PCR used barcoded and J-beta primers. Each CDR3 protein is one row after TCRdb ran MiXCR on the 5' RACE reads. This sample yields over a million distinct CDR3 sequences, of which less than 25% are seen a single time; approximately 0.79% belongs to the top ten. This sample also belongs to another study, concerning T cells of mothers and their children. That work states: Thymic selection shapes TCR recombination output in related pairs, and it does so similarly in unrelated pairs.

The rearrangement uses TRBV20-1 and TRBJ2-4, with 8 bases lining up with TRBD2. Sequencing input: blood. The clonotype was recovered from a girl aged 2 to 9 in good health. The CDR3 protein is CSAREGTRNIQYF. CDR3 DNA sequence: TGCAGTGCTAGAGAAGGGACTAGGAACATTCAGTACTTC.